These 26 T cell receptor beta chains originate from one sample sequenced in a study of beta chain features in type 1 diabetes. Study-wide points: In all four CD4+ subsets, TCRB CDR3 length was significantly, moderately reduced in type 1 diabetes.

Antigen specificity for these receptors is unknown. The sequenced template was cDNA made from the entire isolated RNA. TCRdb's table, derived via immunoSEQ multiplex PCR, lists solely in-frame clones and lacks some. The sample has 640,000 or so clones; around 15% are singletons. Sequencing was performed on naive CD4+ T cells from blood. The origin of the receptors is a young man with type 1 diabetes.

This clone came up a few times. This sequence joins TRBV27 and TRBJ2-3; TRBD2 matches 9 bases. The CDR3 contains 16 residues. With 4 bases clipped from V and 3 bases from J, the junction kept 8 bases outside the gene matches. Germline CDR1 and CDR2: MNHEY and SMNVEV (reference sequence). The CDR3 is CASSWNGGLATDTQYF. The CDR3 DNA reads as TGTGCCAGCAGTTGGAATGGAGGACTAGCGACAGATACGCAGTATTTT.

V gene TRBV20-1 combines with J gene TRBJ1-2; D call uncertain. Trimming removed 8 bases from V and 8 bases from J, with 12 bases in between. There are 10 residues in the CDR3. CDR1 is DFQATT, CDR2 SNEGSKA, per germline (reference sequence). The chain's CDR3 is CSPKPRGYTF. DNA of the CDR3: TGCAGTCCAAAACCCCGAGGCTACACCTTC.

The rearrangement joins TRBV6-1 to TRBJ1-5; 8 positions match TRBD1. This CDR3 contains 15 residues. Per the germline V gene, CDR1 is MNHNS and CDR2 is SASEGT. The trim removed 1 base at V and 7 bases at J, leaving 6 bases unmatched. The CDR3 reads CASSEDGQGSQPQHF. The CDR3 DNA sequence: TGTGCCAGCAGTGAAGACGGACAGGGCAGCCAGCCCCAGCATTTT.

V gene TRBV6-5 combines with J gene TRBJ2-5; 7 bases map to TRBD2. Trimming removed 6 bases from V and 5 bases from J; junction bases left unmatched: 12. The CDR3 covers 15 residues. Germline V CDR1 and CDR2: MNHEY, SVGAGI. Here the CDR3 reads CASRRGTLPSETQYF. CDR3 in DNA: TGTGCCAGCAGGCGGGGGACCCTCCCTTCCGAGACCCAGTACTTC.

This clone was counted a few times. The CDR3 protein is CASRLDRGEDNEQFF. The CDR3 DNA reads as TGTGCCAGCAGACTTGACAGGGGAGAGGACAATGAGCAGTTCTTC. V and J are TRBV5-5 and TRBJ2-1, with 8 bases aligning to TRBD1. This CDR3 comprises 15 residues. Trimming cost V 5 bases and J 5 bases; bases outside gene matches: 9. Germline V CDR1 and CDR2: SGHKS, YYEKEE (reference sequence).

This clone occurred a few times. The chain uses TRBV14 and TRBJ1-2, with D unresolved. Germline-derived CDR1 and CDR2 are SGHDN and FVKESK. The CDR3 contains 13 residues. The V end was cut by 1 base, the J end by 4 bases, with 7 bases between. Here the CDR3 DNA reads TGTGCCAGCAGCCAAGCTCCCTTCTATGGCTACACCTTC. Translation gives CASSQAPFYGYTF.

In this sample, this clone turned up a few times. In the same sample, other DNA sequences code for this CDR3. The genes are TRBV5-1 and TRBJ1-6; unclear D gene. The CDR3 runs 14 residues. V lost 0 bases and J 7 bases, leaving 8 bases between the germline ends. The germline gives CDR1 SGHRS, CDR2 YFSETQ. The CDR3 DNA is TGCGCCAGCAGCTTGGAGGGAGGGAATTCACCCCTCCACTTT. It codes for CASSLEGGNSPLHF.

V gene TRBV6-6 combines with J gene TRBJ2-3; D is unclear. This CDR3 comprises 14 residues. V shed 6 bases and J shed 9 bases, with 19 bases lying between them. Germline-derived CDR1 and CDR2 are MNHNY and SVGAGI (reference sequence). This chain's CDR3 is CASSERQGIPTQYF. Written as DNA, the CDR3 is TGTGCCAGCAGCGAGCGACAAGGGATTCCGACGCAGTATTTT.

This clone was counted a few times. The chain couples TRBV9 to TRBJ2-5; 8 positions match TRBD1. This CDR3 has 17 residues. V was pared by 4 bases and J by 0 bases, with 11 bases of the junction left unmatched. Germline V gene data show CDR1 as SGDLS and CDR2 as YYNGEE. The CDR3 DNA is TGTGCCAGCAGCAAAGGCCAGGGGGCTATGTACCAAGAGACCCAGTACTTC. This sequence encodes CASSKGQGAMYQETQYF.

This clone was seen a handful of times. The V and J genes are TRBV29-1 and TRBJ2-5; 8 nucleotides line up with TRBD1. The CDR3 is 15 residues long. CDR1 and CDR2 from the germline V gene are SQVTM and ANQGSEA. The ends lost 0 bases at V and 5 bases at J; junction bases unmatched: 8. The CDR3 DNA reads TGCAGCGTTGAAGAACAGCAGGGGGCCTGGGAGACCCAGTACTTC. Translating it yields CSVEEQQGAWETQYF.

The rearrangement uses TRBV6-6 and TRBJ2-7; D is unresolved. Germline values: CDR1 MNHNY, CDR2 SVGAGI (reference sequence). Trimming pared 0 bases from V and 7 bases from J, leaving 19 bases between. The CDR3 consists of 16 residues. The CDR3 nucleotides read TGTGCCAGCAGTTACTCGCTCACAGCCACGGCCGGAGAGCAGTACTTC. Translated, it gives CASSYSLTATAGEQYF.

In nucleotides, the CDR3 is TGTGCCAGCAGCTCCCCAGGGGGCAACACTGAAGCTTTCTTT. Encoded protein: CASSSPGGNTEAFF. The genes are TRBV28 and TRBJ1-1; 8 bases agree with TRBD1. The CDR3 sequence is 14 residues long. V lost 6 bases, J lost 2 bases, and 5 bases stayed unmatched. Germline V gene sequence: CDR1 MDHEN, CDR2 SYDVKM.

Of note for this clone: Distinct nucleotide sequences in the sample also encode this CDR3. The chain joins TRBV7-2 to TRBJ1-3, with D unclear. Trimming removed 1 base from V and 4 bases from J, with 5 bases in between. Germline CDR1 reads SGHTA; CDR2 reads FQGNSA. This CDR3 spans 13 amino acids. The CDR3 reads CASSLDRGNTIYF. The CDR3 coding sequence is TGTGCCAGCAGCTTAGATCGGGGAAACACCATATATTTT. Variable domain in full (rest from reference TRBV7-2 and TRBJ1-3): GAGVSQSPSNKVTEKGKDVELRCDPISGHTALYWYRQSLGQGLEFLIYFQGNSAPDKSGLPSDRFSAERTGGSVSTLTIQRTQQEDSAVYLCASSLDRGNTIYFGEGSWLTVV.

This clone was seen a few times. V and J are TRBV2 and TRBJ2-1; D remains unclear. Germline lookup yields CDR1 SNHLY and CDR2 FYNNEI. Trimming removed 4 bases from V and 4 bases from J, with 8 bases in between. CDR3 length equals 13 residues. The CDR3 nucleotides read TGTGCCAGCAGTGCGGACCTATACAATGAGCAGTTCTTC. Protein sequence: CASSADLYNEQFF. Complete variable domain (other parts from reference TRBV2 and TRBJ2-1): EPEVTQTPSHQVTQMGQEVILRCVPISNHLYFYWYRQILGQKVEFLVSFYNNEISEKSEIFDDQFSVERPDGSNFTLKIRSTKLEDSAMYFCASSADLYNEQFFGPGTRLTVL.

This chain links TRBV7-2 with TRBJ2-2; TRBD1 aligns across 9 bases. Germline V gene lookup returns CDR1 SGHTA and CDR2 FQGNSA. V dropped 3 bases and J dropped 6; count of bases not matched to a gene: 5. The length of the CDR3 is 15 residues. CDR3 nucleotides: TGTGCCAGCAGCTTCACCGGGACAGGGTCCGGGGAGCTGTTTTTT. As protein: CASSFTGTGSGELFF.

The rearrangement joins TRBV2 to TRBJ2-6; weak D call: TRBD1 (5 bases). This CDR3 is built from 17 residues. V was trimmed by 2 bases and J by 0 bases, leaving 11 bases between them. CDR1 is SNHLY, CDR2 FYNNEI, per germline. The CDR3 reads CASSEWGAGSGANVLTF. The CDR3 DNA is TGTGCCAGCAGTGAATGGGGCGCCGGCTCTGGGGCCAACGTCCTGACTTTC.

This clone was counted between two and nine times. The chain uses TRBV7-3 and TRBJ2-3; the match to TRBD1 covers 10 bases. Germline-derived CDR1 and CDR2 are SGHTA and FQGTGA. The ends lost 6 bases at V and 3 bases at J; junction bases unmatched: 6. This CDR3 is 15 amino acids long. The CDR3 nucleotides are TGTGCCAGCAGTCACTGGACAGGGGGGACAGATACGCAGTATTTT. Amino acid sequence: CASSHWTGGTDTQYF.

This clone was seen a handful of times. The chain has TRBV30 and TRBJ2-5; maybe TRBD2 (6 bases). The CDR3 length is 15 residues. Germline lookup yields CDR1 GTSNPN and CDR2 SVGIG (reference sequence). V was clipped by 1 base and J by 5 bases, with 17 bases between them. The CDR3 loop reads CAWSAPSVPRETQYF. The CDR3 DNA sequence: TGTGCCTGGAGTGCCCCTAGCGTCCCCCGTGAGACCCAGTACTTC.

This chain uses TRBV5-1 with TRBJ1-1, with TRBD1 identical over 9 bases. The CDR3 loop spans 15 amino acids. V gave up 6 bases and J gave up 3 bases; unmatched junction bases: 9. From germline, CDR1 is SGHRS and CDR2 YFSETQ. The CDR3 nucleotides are TGCGCCAGCAACGACCCTCGACAGGGGGACACTGAAGCTTTCTTT. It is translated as CASNDPRQGDTEAFF.

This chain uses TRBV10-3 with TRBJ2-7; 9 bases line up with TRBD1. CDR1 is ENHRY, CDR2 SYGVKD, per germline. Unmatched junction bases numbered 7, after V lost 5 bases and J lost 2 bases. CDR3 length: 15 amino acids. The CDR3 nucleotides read TGTGCCATCAGTCCGGGACAGGGAACTACCTACGAGCAGTACTTC. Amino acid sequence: CAISPGQGTTYEQYF.

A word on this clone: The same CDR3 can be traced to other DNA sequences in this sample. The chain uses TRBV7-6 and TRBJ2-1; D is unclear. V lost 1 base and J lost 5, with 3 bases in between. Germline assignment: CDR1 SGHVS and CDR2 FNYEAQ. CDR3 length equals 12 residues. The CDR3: CASSLVDNEQFF. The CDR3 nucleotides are TGTGCCAGCAGCTTAGTCGACAATGAGCAGTTCTTC.

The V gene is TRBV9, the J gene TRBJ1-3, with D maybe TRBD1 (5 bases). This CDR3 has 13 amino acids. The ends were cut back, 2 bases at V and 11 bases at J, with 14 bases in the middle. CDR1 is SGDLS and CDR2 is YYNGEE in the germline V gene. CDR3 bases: TGTGCCAGCAGCGTCGGGAGGCAGGGCTCCATATATTTT. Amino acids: CASSVGRQGSIYF.

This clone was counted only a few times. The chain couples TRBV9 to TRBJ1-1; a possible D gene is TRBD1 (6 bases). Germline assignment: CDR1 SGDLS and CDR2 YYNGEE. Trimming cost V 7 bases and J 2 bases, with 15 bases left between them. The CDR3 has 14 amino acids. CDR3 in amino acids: CASGGTGINTEAFF. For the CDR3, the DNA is TGTGCCAGCGGAGGAACAGGGATAAACACTGAAGCTTTCTTT.

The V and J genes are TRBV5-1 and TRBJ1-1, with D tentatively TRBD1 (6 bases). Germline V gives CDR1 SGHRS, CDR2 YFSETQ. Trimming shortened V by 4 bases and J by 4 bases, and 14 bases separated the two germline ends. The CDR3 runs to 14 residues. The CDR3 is CASSGDNWVTEAFF. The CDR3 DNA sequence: TGCGCCAGCAGCGGGGACAATTGGGTCACTGAAGCTTTCTTT.

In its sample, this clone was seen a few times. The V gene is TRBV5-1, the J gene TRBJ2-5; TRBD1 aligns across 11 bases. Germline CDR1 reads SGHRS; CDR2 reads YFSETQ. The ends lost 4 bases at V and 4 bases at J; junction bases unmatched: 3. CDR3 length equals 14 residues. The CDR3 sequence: CASSEGTGGETQYF. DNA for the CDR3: TGCGCCAGCAGCGAAGGGACAGGGGGAGAGACCCAGTACTTC.

The chain's CDR3 is CASSRGDRGRNEQFF. Here the CDR3 DNA reads TGTGCCAGCAGTCGTGGTGACAGGGGGAGGAATGAGCAGTTCTTC. This rearrangement joins TRBV27 to TRBJ2-1; TRBD1 matches 9 bases. The CDR3 is 15 amino acids. The germline gives CDR1 MNHEY, CDR2 SMNVEV (reference sequence). With 5 bases clipped from V and 7 bases from J, the junction kept 9 bases outside the gene matches.